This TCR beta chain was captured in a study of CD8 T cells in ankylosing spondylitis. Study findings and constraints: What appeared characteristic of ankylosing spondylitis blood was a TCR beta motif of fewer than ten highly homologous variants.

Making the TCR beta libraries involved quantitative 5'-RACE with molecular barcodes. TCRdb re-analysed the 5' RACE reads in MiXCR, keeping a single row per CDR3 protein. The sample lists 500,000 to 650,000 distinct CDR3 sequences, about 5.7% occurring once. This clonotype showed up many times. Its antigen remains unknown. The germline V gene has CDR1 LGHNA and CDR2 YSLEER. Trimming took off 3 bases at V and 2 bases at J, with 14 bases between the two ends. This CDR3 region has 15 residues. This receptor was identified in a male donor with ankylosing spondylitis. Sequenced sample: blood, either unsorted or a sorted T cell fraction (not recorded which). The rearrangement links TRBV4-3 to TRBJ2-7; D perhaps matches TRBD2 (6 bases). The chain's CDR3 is CASSQGPPGAYEQYF. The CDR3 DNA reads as TGCGCCAGCAGCCAGGGACCCCCGGGAGCCTACGAGCAGTACTTC.